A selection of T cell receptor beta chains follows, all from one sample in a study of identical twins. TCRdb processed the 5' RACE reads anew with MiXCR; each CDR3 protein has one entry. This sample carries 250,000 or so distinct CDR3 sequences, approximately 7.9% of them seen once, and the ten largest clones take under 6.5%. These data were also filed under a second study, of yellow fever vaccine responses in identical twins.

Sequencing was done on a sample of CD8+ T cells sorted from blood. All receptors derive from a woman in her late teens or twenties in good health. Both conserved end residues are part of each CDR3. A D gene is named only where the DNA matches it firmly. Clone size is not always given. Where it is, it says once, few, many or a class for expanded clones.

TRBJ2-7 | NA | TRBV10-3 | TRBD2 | TGTGCCATCAGTGGGGCGGCTAGCGGGAAGGATAACTCCTACGAGCAGTACTTC | CAISGAASGKDNSYEQYF
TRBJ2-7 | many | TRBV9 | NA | TGTGCCAGCAGCGTAGAGGGGGACAACCCCTACGAGCAGTACTTC | CASSVEGDNPYEQYF
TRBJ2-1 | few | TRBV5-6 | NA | TGTGCCAGCAGCTTTGGGGGAGTTGAGCAGTTCTTC | CASSFGGVEQFF
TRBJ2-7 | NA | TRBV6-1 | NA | TGTGCCAGCACTACGGGGGAGACCTCCTACGAGCAGTACTTC | CASTTGETSYEQYF
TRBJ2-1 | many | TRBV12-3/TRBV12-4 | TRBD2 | TGTGCCAGCAGTGGGGGACTAGCGGGCCACCATGAGCAGTTCTTC | CASSGGLAGHHEQFF
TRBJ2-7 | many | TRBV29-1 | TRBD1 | TGCAGCGTTGTAGGACAGGGGACTTACGAGCAGTACTTC | CSVVGQGTYEQYF
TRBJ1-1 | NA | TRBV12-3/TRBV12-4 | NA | TGTGCCAGCAAGAGGGACCTCGCGGGGACTGAAGCTTTCTTT | CASKRDLAGTEAFF
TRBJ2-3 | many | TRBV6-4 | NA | TGTGCCAGCAGTATGACTAGCACAGATACGCAGTATTTT | CASSMTSTDTQYF
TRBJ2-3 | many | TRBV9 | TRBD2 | TGTGCCAGCAGCGGCTATAGCGGGGGGCTCGGGACAGATACGCAGTATTTT | CASSGYSGGLGTDTQYF
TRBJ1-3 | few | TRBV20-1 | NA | TGCAGTGCAAGACAGGAGAGCTCTGGAAACACCATATATTTT | CSARQESSGNTIYF
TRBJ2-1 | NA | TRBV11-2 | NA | TGTGCCAGCAGCCGTTGGACGGAAACACACAATGAGCAGTTCTTC | CASSRWTETHNEQFF
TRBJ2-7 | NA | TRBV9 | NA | TGTGCCAGCAGCGTGGGAAGTACCTCCTACGAGCAGTACTTC | CASSVGSTSYEQYF
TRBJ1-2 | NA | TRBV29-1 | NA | TGCAGCGTTCCCGGAGGGGGACCGGTAGTGTATGGCTACACCTTC | CSVPGGGPVVYGYTF
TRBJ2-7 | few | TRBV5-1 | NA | TGCGCCAGCAGCTTGGAAAGGGAGGCCCCGGGTTACGAGCAGTACTTC | CASSLEREAPGYEQYF
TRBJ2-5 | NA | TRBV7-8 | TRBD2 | TGTGCCAGCAGCTTAGGCGGCGGGAGCGGGGAGACCCAGTACTTC | CASSLGGGSGETQYF
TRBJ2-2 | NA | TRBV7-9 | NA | TGTGCCAGCAGCTTAGTGCGGACCACCGGGGAGCTGTTTTTT | CASSLVRTTGELFF
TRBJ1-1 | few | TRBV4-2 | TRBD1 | TGTGCCAGCAGCCCCGGGACAGGGGATGCTCAGACCACTGAAGCTTTCTTT | CASSPGTGDAQTTEAFF
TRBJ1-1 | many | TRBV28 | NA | TGTGCCAGCTCTCTGAGCCGGCTGGCCACTGAAGCTTTCTTT | CASSLSRLATEAFF
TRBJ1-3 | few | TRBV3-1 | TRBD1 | TGTGCCAGCAGCCAACCGACAGGGTCTGGAAACACCATATATTTT | CASSQPTGSGNTIYF
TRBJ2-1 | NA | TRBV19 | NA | TGTGCCAGTAGTATTTCATCGGTTGGGAATGAGCAGTTCTTC | CASSISSVGNEQFF
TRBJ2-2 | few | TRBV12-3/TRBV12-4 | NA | TGTGCCAGCAGCCACGGACAGGGAGGGGACACCGGGGAGCTGTTTTTT | CASSHGQGGDTGELFF
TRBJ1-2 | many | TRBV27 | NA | TGTGCCAGCAGTTCCGGTTTCTTCTATGGCTACACCTTC | CASSSGFFYGYTF
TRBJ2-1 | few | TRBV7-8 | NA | TGTGCCAGCAGCTTTAGGACGGGAGCCTACAATGAGCAGTTCTTC | CASSFRTGAYNEQFF
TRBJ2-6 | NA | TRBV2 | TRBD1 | TGTGCCACCAAGACGGCCCCCGGGACAGGTCTCGTTGGGGCCAACGTCCTGACTTTC | CATKTAPGTGLVGANVLTF
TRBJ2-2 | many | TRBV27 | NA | TGTGCCAGCAGTTTATTTTCCCCCGGGGAGCTGTTTTTT | CASSLFSPGELFF
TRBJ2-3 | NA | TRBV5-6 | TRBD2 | TGTGCCAGCAGCTTGGGCCTAGCGGGGGCCCCAGGGGATACGCAGTATTTT | CASSLGLAGAPGDTQYF